This T cell receptor beta chain is drawn from a study of shared clonotypes between healthy human individuals. This clone turned up a few times. Healthy and HIV-negative, the adult donors had no recent acute infections or vaccinations. Clones were sequenced by immunoSEQ multiplex PCR, and TCRdb holds only the in-frame ones, with some missing. This table holds 450,000 or so clones, roughly three quarters found once. This CDR3 contains 16 residues. Between the trimmed V and J ends, which lost 5 bases and 4 bases, there was a span of 18 bases. In germline, CDR1 is SGHVS, CDR2 FNYEAQ. The clonotype originates from a woman between 40 and 55 years old in good health. Some clones in this sample may be carry-over from other donors' samples. This rearrangement joins TRBV7-6 to TRBJ2-1, with TRBD2 as a possible D gene (5 bases). Sequencing was done on a sample of PBMCs. As DNA, the CDR3 is TGTGCCAGCAGCCCCTTCTTCGCGGGCGCTTACAATGAGCAGTTCTTC. Its protein product is CASSPFFAGAYNEQFF.